These T cell receptor beta chains were read from a single sample in a study of shared clonotypes between healthy human individuals. Libraries were prepared by immunoSEQ multiplex PCR; TCRdb keeps only in-frame clonotypes and omits some of them. The sample contains around 1,900,000 clones, about 94% of which appear only once. Sequencing was done on a sample of naive CD8+ T cells from PBMCs. All receptors derive from a man between 18 and 29 years old in good health. Some clones in this sample may be carry-over from other donors' samples. Both conserved end residues are part of each CDR3. Each record gives: clone size, J gene, V gene, CDR3 length, D gene, CDR3 DNA, CDR3 protein. The D gene is left open where the match is weak. Size is stated for part of the rows, as once, few or many counts, or as a class when the clone is expanded.

. | TRBJ1-1 | TRBV20-1 | 9 | . | TGCAGAGTGAACACTGAAGCTTTCTTT | CRVNTEAFF
once | TRBJ2-7 | TRBV29-1 | 12 | . | TGCAGCGCCTTACTAGGCTCCTACGAGCAGTACTTC | CSALLGSYEQYF
. | TRBJ2-7 | TRBV27 | 12 | . | TGTGCCAGCAGTTCAGTCCCCTACGAGCAGTACTTC | CASSSVPYEQYF
. | TRBJ2-7 | TRBV28 | 12 | . | TGTGCCAGCAGTCCCGCAGGCTACGAGCAGTACTTC | CASSPAGYEQYF
. | TRBJ2-1 | TRBV9 | 16 | . | TGTGCCAGCAGCAGATCAGGGGTGGGGTCCTACAATGAGCAGTTCTTC | CASSRSGVGSYNEQFF
. | TRBJ2-7 | TRBV2 | 12 | . | TGTGCCAGCAGTGGTGGATCCCACGAGCAGTACTTC | CASSGGSHEQYF
once | TRBJ1-4 | TRBV27 | 14 | . | TGTGCCAGCAGTTTCCGGCCCCCAGGGGAAAAACTGTTTTTT | CASSFRPPGEKLFF
. | TRBJ2-5 | TRBV7-8 | 18 | . | TGTGCCAGCAGCTTAAACCCCTCGAGGGGGAGAGGGCAGGAGACCCAGTACTTC | CASSLNPSRGRGQETQYF
. | TRBJ1-1 | TRBV19 | 14 | TRBD1 | TGTGCCAGTAGTCACGGGACAGGGCACACTGAAGCTTTCTTT | CASSHGTGHTEAFF
once | TRBJ1-2 | TRBV28 | 12 | . | TGTGCCAGCAGTTTGATGGGGGAGGGCTACACCTTC | CASSLMGEGYTF
. | TRBJ1-1 | TRBV5-1 | 12 | . | TGCGCCAGCAAAGACTGGAACACTGAAGCTTTCTTT | CASKDWNTEAFF
once | TRBJ2-7 | TRBV9 | 14 | . | TGTGCCAGCAGCGCGACTAGTCGAGGCTCCGAGCAGTACTTC | CASSATSRGSEQYF
. | TRBJ1-1 | TRBV2 | 15 | TRBD1 | TGTGCCAGCAGAGGACAGGGGACGCCGGGCACTGAAGCTTTCTTT | CASRGQGTPGTEAFF
once | TRBJ2-5 | TRBV9 | 12 | . | TGTGCCAGCAGCGCGGCCCCAGAGACCCAGTACTTC | CASSAAPETQYF
. | TRBJ2-4 | TRBV9 | 16 | . | TGTGCCAGCAGCGCAGGAGGCGGGCTAGGCAAAAACATTCAGTACTTC | CASSAGGGLGKNIQYF
. | TRBJ2-1 | TRBV27 | 19 | TRBD2 | TGTGCCAGCAGTTCCAGACTAGCGGGAGTACGTTTCGGCTACAATGAGCAGTTCTTC | CASSSRLAGVRFGYNEQFF
once | TRBJ1-1 | TRBV27 | 14 | . | TGTGCCAGCAGTTTCGGCAACATGAACACTGAAGCTTTCTTT | CASSFGNMNTEAFF
. | TRBJ2-7 | TRBV27 | 13 | TRBD1 | TGTGCCAGCAGTTTGACAGGGGGAGGCGAGCAGTACTTC | CASSLTGGGEQYF
. | TRBJ2-3 | TRBV7-9 | 16 | TRBD2 | TGTGCCAGCAGCCCCGTAGCGGGAGGCCGCACAGATACGCAGTATTTT | CASSPVAGGRTDTQYF
once | TRBJ2-2 | TRBV11-2 | 17 | . | TGTGCCAGCAGCTTAAATCTCCCAGGCGCCAACACCGGGGAGCTGTTTTTT | CASSLNLPGANTGELFF
. | TRBJ2-1 | TRBV5-1 | 13 | . | TGCGCCAGCAGCTTGGGTGGGGCAGGTGAGCAGTTCTTC | CASSLGGAGEQFF
. | TRBJ1-1 | TRBV27 | 14 | TRBD1 | TGTGCCAGCAGTTTACAGGGGGTTTTAACTGAAGCTTTCTTT | CASSLQGVLTEAFF
. | TRBJ2-1 | TRBV4-1 | 18 | . | TGCGCCAGCAGCCAAGACTTACTAGCCCCCCTGTCCTACAATGAGCAGTTCTTC | CASSQDLLAPLSYNEQFF
few | TRBJ1-5 | TRBV25-1 | 14 | . | TGTGCCAGCAGTGAAAAAGGGGGGAATCAGCCCCAGCATTTT | CASSEKGGNQPQHF
. | TRBJ1-2 | TRBV7-7 | 15 | TRBD1 | TGTGCCAGCAGCTCGGAACCGGGACAGAGCGGAGGCTACACCTTC | CASSSEPGQSGGYTF
. | TRBJ2-1 | TRBV5-1 | 17 | TRBD2 | TGCGCCAGCAGCCCTTGGGGTCTAGCGGGAGTCATCAATGAGCAGTTCTTC | CASSPWGLAGVINEQFF
. | TRBJ1-2 | TRBV4-3 | 14 | . | TGCGCCAGCAGCCAAGGACAGCGAAACTATGGCTACACCTTC | CASSQGQRNYGYTF
. | TRBJ1-1 | TRBV9 | 14 | TRBD1 | TGTGCCAGCAGCGAGGGGACAGCGAACACTGAAGCTTTCTTT | CASSEGTANTEAFF